This T cell receptor (beta chain) is drawn from a study of cytomegalovirus exposure and HLA in healthy donors. 60 Vbeta and 13 Jbeta primers were used in PCR. Generated by immunoSEQ multiplex PCR, the TCRdb table keeps only in-frame clones and is missing some. The sample carries hundreds of thousands of clones, roughly 90% recorded once. Nominally healthy donors provided the samples, though records likely missed some immune exposures. This CDR3 is 16 amino acids long. After removal of 3 bases from V and 4 bases from J, the junction contained 9 bases not matched to a gene. The V gene's germline CDR1 is SGHAT and CDR2 FQNNGV. This clone was recorded only once.

The chain combines TRBV11-2 with TRBJ1-5; 7 bases match TRBD1. The source is a woman aged 18-29 years in good health and CMV-seronegative. Sequenced: PBMCs. The CDR3 sequence: CASSLGTGTDNQPQHF. The CDR3 DNA sequence: TGTGCCAGCAGCTTGGGCACCGGGACAGATAATCAGCCCCAGCATTTT.